Each of the 11 T cell receptor beta chains below was sequenced from the same sample in a study of blood T cell repertoires in COVID-19. TCRdb's copy holds only in-frame clones and misses some; the assay was immunoSEQ multiplex PCR. The sample has 120,000 to 150,000 clones, around 82% seen once. The sample taken for sequencing was peripheral blood. The receptors come from a man in his sixties with active or convalescent COVID-19.

The chain combines TRBV6-5 with TRBJ2-5, with D tentatively TRBD1 (7 bases). The V gene's germline CDR1 is MNHEY and CDR2 SVGAGI. V lost 6 bases and J 5 bases, leaving 19 bases between the germline ends. The length of the CDR3 is 15 residues. DNA for the CDR3: TGTGCCAGCAGACGCGGGACAGACAGGGAGGAGACCCAGTACTTC. Translating it yields CASRRGTDREETQYF.

This chain uses TRBV6-1 with TRBJ1-6; D perhaps matches TRBD1 (6 bases). The germline V and J ends were trimmed by 2 bases and 10 bases, with 9 bases remaining between them. The CDR3 covers 13 residues. Per germline, CDR1 MNHNS and CDR2 SASEGT. The CDR3 loop reads CASSETGPSPLHF. The CDR3 DNA sequence: TGTGCCAGCAGTGAAACAGGGCCATCACCCCTCCACTTT.

This clone was recorded only once. This chain uses TRBV7-9 with TRBJ2-1, with 9 bases lining up with TRBD1. Germline assignment: CDR1 SEHNR and CDR2 FQNEAQ (reference sequence). The J segment lost 8 bases and the V segment lost 5 bases, leaving 10 bases of the junction unmatched. The CDR3 consists of 15 residues. The CDR3: CASSPRGTGLDEQFF. CDR3 in DNA: TGTGCCAGCAGCCCCCGGGGGACAGGGTTGGATGAGCAGTTCTTC.

The V gene is TRBV30, the J gene TRBJ1-2, with D possibly matching TRBD1 (6 bases). This CDR3 spans 10 amino acids. Germline CDR1 reads GTSNPN; CDR2 reads SVGIG (reference sequence). CDR3 region: CAGGVHGYTF. For the CDR3, the DNA is TGTGCAGGGGGGGTTCATGGCTACACCTTC.

This chain links TRBV29-1 with TRBJ1-2; TRBD1 agrees at 10 bases. The CDR3 is 14 residues long. The germline V gene has CDR1 SQVTM and CDR2 ANQGSEA. Trimming at V came to 0 bases and at J to 8 bases, leaving 6 bases not matched to a gene. DNA for the CDR3: TGCAGCGTTGAAGATGGGAGGGACAGGGGCGGCTACACCTTC. It codes for CSVEDGRDRGGYTF.

The chain joins TRBV5-1 to TRBJ1-4, with 12 bases lining up with TRBD1. The CDR3 is made up of 19 amino acids. V was pared by 4 bases and J by 10 bases, with 20 bases of the junction left unmatched. Germline lookup yields CDR1 SGHRS and CDR2 YFSETQ. The CDR3 sequence: CASSPQFPGQGASRRKLFF. CDR3 DNA sequence: TGCGCCAGCAGCCCCCAATTTCCGGGACAGGGGGCGAGTAGGCGAAAACTGTTTTTT.

The rearrangement joins TRBV19 to TRBJ1-1, with D maybe TRBD1 (5 bases). This CDR3 contains 14 residues. The V gene lost 4 bases and the J gene lost 2 bases, with 11 bases spanning the gap. Looked up from germline, CDR1 is LNHDA and CDR2 is SQIVND (reference sequence). This CDR3 reads CASSTGLSNTEAFF. The CDR3 coding sequence is TGTGCCAGTAGTACAGGGCTTAGTAACACTGAAGCTTTCTTT.

The V gene is TRBV6-5, the J gene TRBJ1-2; maybe TRBD1 (6 bases). The germline V gene has CDR1 MNHEY and CDR2 SVGAGI. The CDR3 totals 14 residues. The V gene lost 4 bases and the J gene lost 2 bases, with 11 bases spanning the gap. This CDR3 is CASSSGDLNYGYTF. CDR3 DNA: TGTGCCAGCAGTTCAGGGGATCTGAACTATGGCTACACCTTC.

The rearrangement links TRBV19 to TRBJ2-6; D not resolved. The V and J ends lost 7 bases and 4 bases respectively, with 11 bases between them. Germline values: CDR1 LNHDA, CDR2 SQIVND (reference sequence). The CDR3 is made up of 14 amino acids. The CDR3 loop is CASTEVSGANVLTF. In DNA form, the CDR3 reads TGTGCCAGTACCGAGGTCTCCGGGGCCAACGTCCTGACTTTC.

The chain combines TRBV4-1 with TRBJ1-6; no definite D call. Trimming removed 1 base from V and 0 bases from J, with 4 bases in between. Germline V gene sequence: CDR1 MGHRA, CDR2 YSYEKL. CDR3 length: 15 amino acids. CDR3 in DNA: TGCGCCAGCAGCCAAGGGAGCTCCTATAATTCACCCCTCCACTTT. Protein: CASSQGSSYNSPLHF.

This clone was counted at least ten times. The chain uses TRBV10-3 and TRBJ2-7; 14 positions match TRBD2. This CDR3 comprises 15 residues. Germline values: CDR1 ENHRY, CDR2 SYGVKD. With 10 bases clipped from V and 5 bases from J, the junction kept 10 bases outside the gene matches. CDR3 in amino acids: CATAGTSGRSDEQYF. As DNA, the CDR3 is TGTGCCACCGCCGGGACTAGCGGGAGAAGCGACGAGCAGTACTTC.